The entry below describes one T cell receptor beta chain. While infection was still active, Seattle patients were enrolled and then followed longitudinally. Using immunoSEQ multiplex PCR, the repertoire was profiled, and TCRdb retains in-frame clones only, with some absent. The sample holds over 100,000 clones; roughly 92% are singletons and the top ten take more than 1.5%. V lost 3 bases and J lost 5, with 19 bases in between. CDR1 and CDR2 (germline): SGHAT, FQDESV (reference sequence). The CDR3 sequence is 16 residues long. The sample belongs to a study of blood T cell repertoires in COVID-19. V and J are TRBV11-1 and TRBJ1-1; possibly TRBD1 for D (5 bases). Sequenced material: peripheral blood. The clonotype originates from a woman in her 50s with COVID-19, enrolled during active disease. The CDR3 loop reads CASSFYIRGGTTEAFF. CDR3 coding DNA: TGTGCCAGCAGCTTCTACATCCGAGGAGGGACGACTGAAGCTTTCTTT. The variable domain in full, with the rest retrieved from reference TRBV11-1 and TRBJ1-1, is EAEVAQSPRYKITEKSQAVAFWCDPISGHATLYWYRQILGQGPELLVQFQDESVVDDSQLPKDRFSAERLKGVDSTLKIQPAELGDSAMYLCASSFYIRGGTTEAFFGQGTRLTVV.